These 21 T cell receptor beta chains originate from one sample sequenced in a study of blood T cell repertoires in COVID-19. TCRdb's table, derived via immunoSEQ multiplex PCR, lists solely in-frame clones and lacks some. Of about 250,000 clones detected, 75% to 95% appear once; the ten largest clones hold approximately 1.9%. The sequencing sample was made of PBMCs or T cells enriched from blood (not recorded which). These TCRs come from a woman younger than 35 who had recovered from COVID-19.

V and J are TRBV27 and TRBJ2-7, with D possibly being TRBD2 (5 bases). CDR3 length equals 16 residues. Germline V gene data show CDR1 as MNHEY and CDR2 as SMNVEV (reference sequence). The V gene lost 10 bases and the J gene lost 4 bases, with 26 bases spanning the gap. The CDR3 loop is CATTAPTLYRGYEQYF. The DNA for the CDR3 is TGTGCCACCACGGCCCCAACCTTATATAGAGGGTACGAGCAGTACTTC.

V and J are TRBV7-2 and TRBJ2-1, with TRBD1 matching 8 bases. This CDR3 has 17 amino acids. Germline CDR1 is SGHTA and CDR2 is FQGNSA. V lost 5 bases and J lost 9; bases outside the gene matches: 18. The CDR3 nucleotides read TGTGCCAGCAGCGCGGACGTGGGGCAGGGGGCTTACGGTGAGCAGTTCTTC. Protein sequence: CASSADVGQGAYGEQFF.

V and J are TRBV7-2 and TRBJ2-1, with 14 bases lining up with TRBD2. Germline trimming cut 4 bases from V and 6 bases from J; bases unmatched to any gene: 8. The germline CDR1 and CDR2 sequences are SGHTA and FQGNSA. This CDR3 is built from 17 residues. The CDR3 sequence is CASSSQVGLAGVNEQFF. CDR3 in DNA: TGTGCCAGCAGCTCCCAGGTGGGACTAGCGGGAGTCAATGAGCAGTTCTTC.

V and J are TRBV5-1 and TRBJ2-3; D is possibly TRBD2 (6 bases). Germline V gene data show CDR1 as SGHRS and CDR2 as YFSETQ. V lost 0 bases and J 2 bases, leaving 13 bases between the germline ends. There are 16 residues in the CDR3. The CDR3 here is CASSLEAGSITDTQYF. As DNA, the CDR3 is TGCGCCAGCAGCTTGGAAGCCGGGAGTATCACAGATACGCAGTATTTT.

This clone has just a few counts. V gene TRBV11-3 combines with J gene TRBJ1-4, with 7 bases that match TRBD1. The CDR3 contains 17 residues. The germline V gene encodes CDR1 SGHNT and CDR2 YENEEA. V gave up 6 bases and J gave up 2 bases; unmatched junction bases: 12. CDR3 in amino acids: CASSYYTPGQTNEKLFF. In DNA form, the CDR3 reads TGTGCCAGCAGTTACTATACACCGGGACAGACTAATGAAAAACTGTTTTTT.

CDR3 nucleotide sequence: TGTGCCAGCACCGAAGGGGAGAACACTGAAGCTTTCTTT. This sequence encodes CASTEGENTEAFF. The V gene is TRBV2, the J gene TRBJ1-1, with D possibly being TRBD1 (5 bases). V shed 7 bases and J shed 1 base, with 10 bases lying between them. Germline V lookup: CDR1 SNHLY, CDR2 FYNNEI. The CDR3 has 13 residues.

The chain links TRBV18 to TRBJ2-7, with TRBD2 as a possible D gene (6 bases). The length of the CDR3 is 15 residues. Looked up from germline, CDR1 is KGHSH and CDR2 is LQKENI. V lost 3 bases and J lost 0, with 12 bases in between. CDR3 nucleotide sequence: TGTGCCAGCTCACCCGCTGGCGGGACCTCCTACGAGCAGTACTTC. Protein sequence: CASSPAGGTSYEQYF.

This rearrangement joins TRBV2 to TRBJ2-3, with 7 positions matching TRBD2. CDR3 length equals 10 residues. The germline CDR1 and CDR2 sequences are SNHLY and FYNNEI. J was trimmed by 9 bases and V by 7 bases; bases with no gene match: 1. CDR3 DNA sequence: TGTGCCAGCAAGGGACTAACGCAGTATTTT. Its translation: CASKGLTQYF.

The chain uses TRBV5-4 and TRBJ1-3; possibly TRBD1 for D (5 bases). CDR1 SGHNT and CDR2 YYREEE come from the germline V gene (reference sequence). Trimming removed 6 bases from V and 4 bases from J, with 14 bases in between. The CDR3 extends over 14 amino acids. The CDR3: CASTRVGEGNTIYF. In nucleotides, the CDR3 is TGTGCCAGCACCCGGGTAGGGGAAGGAAACACCATATATTTT.

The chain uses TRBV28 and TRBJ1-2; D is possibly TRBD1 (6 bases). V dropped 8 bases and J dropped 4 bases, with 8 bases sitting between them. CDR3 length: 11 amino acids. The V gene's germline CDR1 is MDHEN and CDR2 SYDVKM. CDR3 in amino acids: CASWTVYGYTF. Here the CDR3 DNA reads TGTGCCAGCTGGACAGTCTATGGCTACACCTTC.

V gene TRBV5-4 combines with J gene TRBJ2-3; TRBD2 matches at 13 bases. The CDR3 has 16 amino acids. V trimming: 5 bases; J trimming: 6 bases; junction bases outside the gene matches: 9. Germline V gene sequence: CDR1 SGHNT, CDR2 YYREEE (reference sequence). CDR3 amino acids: CASSTGTSGAGDTQYF. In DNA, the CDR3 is TGTGCCAGCAGTACCGGGACTAGCGGGGCGGGGGATACGCAGTATTTT.

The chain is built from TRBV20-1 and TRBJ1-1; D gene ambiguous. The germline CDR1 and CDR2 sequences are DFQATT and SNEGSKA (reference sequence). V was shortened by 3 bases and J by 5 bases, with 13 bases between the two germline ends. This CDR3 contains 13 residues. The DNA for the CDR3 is TGCAGTGCTAGTCCGGCGGGCCGGACTGAAGCTTTCTTT. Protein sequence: CSASPAGRTEAFF.

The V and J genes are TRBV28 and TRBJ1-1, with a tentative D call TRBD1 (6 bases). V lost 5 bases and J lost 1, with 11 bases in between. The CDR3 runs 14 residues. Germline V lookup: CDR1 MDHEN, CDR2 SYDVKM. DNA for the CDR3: TGTGCCAGCAGTATAACGACAGGGAACACTGAAGCTTTCTTT. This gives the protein CASSITTGNTEAFF.

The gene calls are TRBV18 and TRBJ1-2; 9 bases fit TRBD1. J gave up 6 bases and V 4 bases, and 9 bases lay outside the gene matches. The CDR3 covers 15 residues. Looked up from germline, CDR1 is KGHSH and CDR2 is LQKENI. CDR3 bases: TGTGCCAGCTCACGAATTACCGGGACAGGGCATGGCTACACCTTC. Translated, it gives CASSRITGTGHGYTF.

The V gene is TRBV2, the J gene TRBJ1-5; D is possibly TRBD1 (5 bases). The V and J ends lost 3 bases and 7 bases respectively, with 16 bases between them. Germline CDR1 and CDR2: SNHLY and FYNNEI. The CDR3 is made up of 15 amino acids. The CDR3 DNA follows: TGTGCCAGCAGTGAGTCCTCAGGGCTCTTGCAGCCCCAGCATTTT. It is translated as CASSESSGLLQPQHF.

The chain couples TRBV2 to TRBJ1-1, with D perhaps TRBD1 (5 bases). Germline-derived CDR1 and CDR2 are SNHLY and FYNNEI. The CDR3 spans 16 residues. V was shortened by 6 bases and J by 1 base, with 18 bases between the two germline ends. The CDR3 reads CASRTDAGSPNTEAFF. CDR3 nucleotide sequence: TGTGCCAGCAGGACTGATGCAGGGTCCCCGAACACTGAAGCTTTCTTT.

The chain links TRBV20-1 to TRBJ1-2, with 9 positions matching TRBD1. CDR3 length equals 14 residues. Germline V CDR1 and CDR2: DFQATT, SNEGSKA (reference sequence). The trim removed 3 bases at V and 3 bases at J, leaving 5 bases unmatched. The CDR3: CSASKQGADYGYTF. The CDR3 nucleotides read TGCAGTGCTAGTAAACAGGGGGCCGACTATGGCTACACCTTC.

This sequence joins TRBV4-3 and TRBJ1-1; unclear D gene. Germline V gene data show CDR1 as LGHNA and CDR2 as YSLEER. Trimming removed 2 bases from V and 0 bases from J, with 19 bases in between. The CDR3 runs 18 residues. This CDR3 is CASSQPQAAVRMNTEAFF. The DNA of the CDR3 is TGCGCCAGCAGCCAACCACAAGCGGCAGTGAGAATGAACACTGAAGCTTTCTTT.

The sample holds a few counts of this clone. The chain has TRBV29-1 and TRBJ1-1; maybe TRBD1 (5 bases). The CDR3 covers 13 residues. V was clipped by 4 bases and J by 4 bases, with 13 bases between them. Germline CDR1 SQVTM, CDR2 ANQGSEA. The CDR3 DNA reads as TGCAGCGTTGGGGGGGTACTGGTCACTGAAGCTTTCTTT. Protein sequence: CSVGGVLVTEAFF.

In DNA form, the CDR3 reads TGTGCCAGCAGCGTAGGGCTAGCGGACACAGATACGCAGTATTTT. Translated, it gives CASSVGLADTDTQYF. J is TRBJ2-3 and V is TRBV9; 7 bases fit TRBD2. The CDR3 is made up of 15 amino acids. Looked up from germline, CDR1 is SGDLS and CDR2 is YYNGEE. J gave up 2 bases and V 0 bases, and 3 bases lay outside the gene matches.

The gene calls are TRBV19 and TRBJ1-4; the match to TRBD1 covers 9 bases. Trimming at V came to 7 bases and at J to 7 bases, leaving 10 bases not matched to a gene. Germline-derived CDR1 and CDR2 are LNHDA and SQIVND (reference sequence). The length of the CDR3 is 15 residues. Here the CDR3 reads CASIGMGTGREKLFF. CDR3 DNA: TGTGCCAGTATTGGAATGGGGACAGGGCGTGAAAAACTGTTTTTT.